One and the same sample provided the 22 T cell receptor beta chains below, sequenced in a study of PD-L1 blockade in urothelial cancer. Profiled with immunoSEQ multiplex PCR; TCRdb holds only in-frame clones, not every one. The repertoire holds roughly 40,000 clones, about four fifths seen once, with roughly 2.7% in the top ten. The sample consisted of PBMCs, taken around atezolizumab (anti-PD-L1) treatment. These receptors came from a man between 65 and 80 years old with urothelial cancer.

The gene calls are TRBV14 and TRBJ2-5; 7 nucleotides match TRBD1. Per the germline V gene, CDR1 is SGHDN and CDR2 is FVKESK. Germline trimming cut 4 bases from V and 4 bases from J; bases unmatched to any gene: 6. The CDR3 has 14 residues. The CDR3 sequence: CASSPEWDRETQYF. The CDR3 nucleotides read TGTGCCAGCAGCCCTGAATGGGACAGAGAGACCCAGTACTTC.

This sequence joins TRBV4-2 and TRBJ2-7; 10 bases line up with TRBD2. V dropped 0 bases and J dropped 2; count of bases not matched to a gene: 7. Germline CDR1 reads LGHNA; CDR2 reads YNFKEQ. The length of the CDR3 is 17 residues. The CDR3 DNA is TGTGCCAGCAGCCAAGAGGGGGTAGCGGGGGGACCCTACGAGCAGTACTTC. This gives the protein CASSQEGVAGGPYEQYF.

The rearrangement links TRBV9 to TRBJ2-7, with 7 nucleotides matching TRBD2. This CDR3 comprises 12 residues. The junction had 4 bases not matched to a gene; V was cut back by 4 bases and J by 6 bases. Germline V gene sequence: CDR1 SGDLS, CDR2 YYNGEE. Here the CDR3 reads CASSPGGREQYF. CDR3 DNA: TGTGCCAGCAGCCCGGGAGGACGCGAGCAGTACTTC.

The rearrangement links TRBV19 to TRBJ2-2, with D unclear. Trimming removed 1 base at V and 0 bases at J, with 9 bases between. The germline V gene has CDR1 LNHDA and CDR2 SQIVND (reference sequence). CDR3 size: 16 residues. CDR3 amino acids: CASSIVRVTNTGELFF. The CDR3 nucleotides are TGTGCCAGTAGTATAGTACGAGTAACGAACACCGGGGAGCTGTTTTTT.

The gene calls are TRBV5-8 and TRBJ1-5, with a weak D call TRBD1 (5 bases). The CDR3 covers 18 residues. V shed 0 bases and J shed 0 bases, with 16 bases lying between them. Germline V gives CDR1 SGHTS, CDR2 YDEGEE. The chain's CDR3 is CASSLGAVGDYSNQPQHF. Written as DNA, the CDR3 is TGTGCCAGCAGCTTGGGGGCGGTTGGGGACTATAGCAATCAGCCCCAGCATTTT. The variable domain in full, completed from reference TRBV5-8 and TRBJ1-5, reads EAGVTQSPTHLIKTRGQQATLRCSPISGHTSVYWYQQALGLGLQFLLWYDEGEERNRGNFPPRFSGRQFPNYSSELNVNALELEDSALYLCASSLGAVGDYSNQPQHFGDGTRLSIL.

The chain links TRBV15 to TRBJ1-1; no definite D call. This CDR3 is 15 amino acids long. V lost 4 bases and J 0 bases, leaving 12 bases between the germline ends. The germline V gene encodes CDR1 LNHNV and CDR2 YYDKDF (reference sequence). The DNA of the CDR3 is TGTGCCACCAGCAAATCCCAGACTTTGAACACTGAAGCTTTCTTT. Its translation: CATSKSQTLNTEAFF.

This chain links TRBV13 with TRBJ2-7, with TRBD1 matching over 7 bases. Per germline, CDR1 PRHDT and CDR2 FYEKMQ (reference sequence). The CDR3 extends over 14 amino acids. V shed 5 bases, J shed 6 bases, and the junction held 10 bases outside the gene matches. CDR3 loop: CASSTDRVSGEQYF. CDR3 DNA sequence: TGTGCCAGCAGCACCGACAGGGTATCAGGCGAGCAGTACTTC.

V is TRBV6-6 and J is TRBJ2-7; D uncertain. This CDR3 spans 15 amino acids. The germline V and J ends were trimmed by 0 bases and 1 base, with 10 bases remaining between them. Germline V gene sequence: CDR1 MNHNY, CDR2 SVGAGI (reference sequence). CDR3 in amino acids: CASSYSKVGSYEQYF. In nucleotides, the CDR3 is TGTGCCAGCAGTTACTCGAAGGTCGGGTCCTACGAGCAGTACTTC.

The rearrangement joins TRBV5-4 to TRBJ2-1; TRBD2 matches 8 bases. Unmatched junction bases numbered 8, after V lost 0 bases and J lost 15 bases. Germline values: CDR1 SGHNT, CDR2 YYREEE (reference sequence). The CDR3 is 13 residues long. This chain's CDR3 is CASSLEGLVNPFF. The CDR3 coding sequence is TGTGCCAGCAGCTTGGAGGGACTAGTAAATCCGTTCTTC.

The chain carries TRBV14 and TRBJ2-5; perhaps TRBD1 as D (6 bases). CDR1 is SGHDN and CDR2 is FVKESK in the germline V gene. The V gene lost 1 base and the J gene lost 2 bases, with 14 bases spanning the gap. There are 16 residues in the CDR3. The CDR3 DNA follows: TGTGCCAGCAGCCAAGGGTGGTGGACAGCACAAGAGACCCAGTACTTC. This encodes CASSQGWWTAQETQYF.

The chain employs TRBV5-4 and TRBJ1-2; tentative D call: TRBD1 (6 bases). This CDR3 contains 14 residues. Trimming took 3 bases from V and 6 from J, leaving 15 bases between them. Germline CDR1 and CDR2: SGHNT and YYREEE (reference sequence). CDR3 DNA sequence: TGTGCCAGCAGCTCCGTACAGGGACGTGATGGCTACACCTTC. Translation: CASSSVQGRDGYTF.

The V and J genes are TRBV7-9 and TRBJ1-2; perhaps TRBD1 as D (5 bases). Trimming shortened V by 3 bases and J by 8 bases, and 13 bases separated the two germline ends. The CDR3 consists of 13 residues. In germline, CDR1 is SEHNR, CDR2 FQNEAQ (reference sequence). The CDR3 reads CASSFEPAGGYTF. In DNA form, the CDR3 reads TGTGCCAGCAGCTTCGAGCCCGCAGGGGGCTACACCTTC. Filled out from reference TRBV7-9 and TRBJ1-2, the complete variable domain reads DTGVSQNPRHKITKRGQNVTFRCDPISEHNRLYWYRQTLGQGPEFLTYFQNEAQLEKSRLLSDRFSAERPKGSFSTLEIQRTEQGDSAMYLCASSFEPAGGYTFGSGTRLTVV.

This rearrangement joins TRBV7-8 to TRBJ1-5; TRBD1 is a possible D gene (5 bases). Germline loops: CDR1 SGHVS, CDR2 FQNEAQ. V lost 1 base and J lost 6, with 19 bases in between. This CDR3 comprises 17 residues. The CDR3, as DNA: TGTGCCAGCAGCTTAGTGGGGGGAGCCCTTCCCGGTCAGCCCCAGCATTTT. Residues: CASSLVGGALPGQPQHF. Supplemented by reference TRBV7-8 and TRBJ1-5, the full variable domain reads GAGVSQSPRYKVAKRGQDVALRCDPISGHVSLFWYQQALGQGPEFLTYFQNEAQLDKSGLPSDRFFAERPEGSVSTLKIQRTQQEDSAVYLCASSLVGGALPGQPQHFGDGTRLSIL.

The chain links TRBV19 to TRBJ2-1; D is undetermined. V lost 2 bases, J lost 6 bases, and 8 bases lay in between. The CDR3 covers 13 residues. The V gene's germline CDR1 is LNHDA and CDR2 SQIVND (reference sequence). The CDR3 DNA follows: TGTGCCAGTAGTATAACTCACCTCAATGAGCAGTTCTTC. Its protein is CASSITHLNEQFF.

The V and J genes are TRBV27 and TRBJ2-1, with 7 bases aligning to TRBD2. Germline-derived CDR1 and CDR2 are MNHEY and SMNVEV (reference sequence). The CDR3 length is 15 residues. V lost 1 base to trimming and J lost 5 bases; unmatched junction nucleotides: 5. The CDR3 spells CASSLWASGHNEQFF. DNA of the CDR3: TGTGCCAGCAGTTTATGGGCTAGCGGACACAATGAGCAGTTCTTC.

The chain combines TRBV7-8 with TRBJ2-5; 8 bases map to TRBD1. This CDR3 has 14 residues. Germline CDR1 SGHVS, CDR2 FQNEAQ. Losses at the gene ends were 5 bases for V and 4 bases for J; bases not matched to a gene: 6. The CDR3 DNA is TGTGCCAGCAGCACCCGACAGGGGACAGAGACCCAGTACTTC. Protein product: CASSTRQGTETQYF. Full variable domain (remainder filled in from reference TRBV7-8 and TRBJ2-5): GAGVSQSPRYKVAKRGQDVALRCDPISGHVSLFWYQQALGQGPEFLTYFQNEAQLDKSGLPSDRFFAERPEGSVSTLKIQRTQQEDSAVYLCASSTRQGTETQYFGPGTRLLVL.

The gene calls are TRBV12-5 and TRBJ1-3; D ambiguous. This CDR3 contains 18 residues. V was trimmed by 1 base and J by 0 bases, leaving 16 bases between them. From germline, CDR1 is LGHNT and CDR2 FRNRAP. The CDR3 DNA is TGTGCTAGTGGTTTGGACCCCTCCGGAGACCCCTCTGGAAACACCATATATTTT. Translation gives CASGLDPSGDPSGNTIYF.

The chain has TRBV5-4 and TRBJ2-7; no firm D call. Germline V gene data show CDR1 as SGHNT and CDR2 as YYREEE (reference sequence). V dropped 4 bases and J dropped 5 bases, with 7 bases sitting between them. The CDR3 has 11 amino acids. CDR3 nucleotide sequence: TGTGCCAGCAGCGGAGCCGACGAGCAGTACTTC. Amino acids: CASSGADEQYF. Based on the CDR3 plus reference TRBV5-4 and TRBJ2-7, the full variable domain is ETGVTQSPTHLIKTRGQQVTLRCSSQSGHNTVSWYQQALGQGPQFIFQYYREEENGRGNFPPRFSGLQFPNYSSELNVNALELDDSALYLCASSGADEQYFGPGTRLTVT.

The chain carries TRBV5-6 and TRBJ1-1, with 9 positions matching TRBD1. The CDR3 spans 13 residues. With 4 bases clipped from V and 8 bases from J, the junction kept 6 bases outside the gene matches. Germline V gene sequence: CDR1 SGHDT, CDR2 YYEEEE. The CDR3 protein is CASSPYGQGEAFF. Here the CDR3 DNA reads TGTGCCAGCAGCCCGTACGGACAGGGGGAAGCTTTCTTT.

This clone has just one count. The chain couples TRBV6-5 to TRBJ2-3; D ambiguous. The CDR3 sequence is 15 residues long. Trimming removed 4 bases at V and 9 bases at J, with 20 bases between. Germline CDR1 reads MNHEY; CDR2 reads SVGAGI. The CDR3 nucleotides are TGTGCCAGCAGTTCGACGGAAGTTTACTATTCGACGCAGTATTTT. Encoded protein: CASSSTEVYYSTQYF.

The chain recombines TRBV6-5 with TRBJ2-3; no definite D call. Per germline, CDR1 MNHEY and CDR2 SVGAGI. The CDR3 spans 15 residues. Trimming shortened V by 5 bases and J by 2 bases, and 14 bases separated the two germline ends. The DNA of the CDR3 is TGTGCCAGCAGTCCGCGGCAGTCGCCCACAGATACGCAGTATTTT. Residues: CASSPRQSPTDTQYF.

This clone was detected only once. The chain couples TRBV5-1 to TRBJ2-2; TRBD2 matches at 14 bases. This CDR3 is 17 amino acids long. Germline V gives CDR1 SGHRS, CDR2 YFSETQ. The junction had 6 bases not matched to a gene; V was cut back by 3 bases and J by 5 bases. The CDR3 reads CASSWGLAGEGTGELFF. CDR3 nucleotide sequence: TGCGCCAGCAGCTGGGGACTAGCGGGAGAGGGTACCGGGGAGCTGTTTTTT. Complete variable domain (other parts from reference TRBV5-1 and TRBJ2-2): KAGVTQTPRYLIKTRGQQVTLSCSPISGHRSVSWYQQTPGQGLQFLFEYFSETQRNKGNFPGRFSGRQFSNSRSEMNVSTLELGDSALYLCASSWGLAGEGTGELFFGEGSRLTVL.